Sequencing of this T cell receptor beta chain was carried out in a study of T-cell memory formation after mild COVID-19. Study-level results: Second-wave clones reaching peak frequency on day 37 lacked confirmed SARS-CoV-2 specificity. Clones which contracted sat mainly in CM and EM if CD4+, and in EMRA if CD8+.

V was trimmed by 5 bases and J by 2 bases, leaving 9 bases between them. Germline values: CDR1 SGHTA, CDR2 FQGTGA. The CDR3 length is 14 residues. Details on this clonotype: Its matching antigen is unknown.

The TCR alpha and TCR beta cDNA libraries, bearing sample barcodes and UMIs, were generated by 5'RACE using constant-segment primers. One entry per CDR3 protein, called by TCRdb with MiXCR from the 5' RACE reads. This sample has about 200,000 distinct CDR3 sequences, with 9.5% found just once. The rearrangement joins TRBV7-3 to TRBJ2-2; D uncertain. Material: PBMCs or a T cell subset sorted from them (not recorded which). This receptor was identified in a young man who had mild COVID-19 (a few samples of this study predate the infection). Cell type and time point are not known. The CDR3 here is CASSLLRNTGELFF. The CDR3 DNA sequence: TGTGCCAGCAGCCTTTTACGAAACACCGGGGAGCTGTTTTTT. Drawing the rest from reference TRBV7-3 and TRBJ2-2, the complete variable domain is GAGVSQTPSNKVTEKGKYVELRCDPISGHTALYWYRQSLGQGPEFLIYFQGTGAADDSGLPNDRFFAVRPEGSVSTLKIQRTERGDSAVYLCASSLLRNTGELFFGEGSRLTVL.